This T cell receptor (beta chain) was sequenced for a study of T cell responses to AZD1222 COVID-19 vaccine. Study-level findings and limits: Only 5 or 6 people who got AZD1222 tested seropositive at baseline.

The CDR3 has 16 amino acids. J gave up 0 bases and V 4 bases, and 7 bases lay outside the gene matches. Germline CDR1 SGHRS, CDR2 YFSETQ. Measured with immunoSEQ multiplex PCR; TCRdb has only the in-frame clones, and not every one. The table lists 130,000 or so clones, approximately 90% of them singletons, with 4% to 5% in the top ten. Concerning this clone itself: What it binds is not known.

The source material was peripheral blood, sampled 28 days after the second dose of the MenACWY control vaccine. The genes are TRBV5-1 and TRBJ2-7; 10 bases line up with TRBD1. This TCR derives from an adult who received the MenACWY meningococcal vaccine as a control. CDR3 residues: CASSNAGTGVSYEQYF. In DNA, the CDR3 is TGCGCCAGCAGCAACGCCGGGACAGGGGTCTCCTACGAGCAGTACTTC.